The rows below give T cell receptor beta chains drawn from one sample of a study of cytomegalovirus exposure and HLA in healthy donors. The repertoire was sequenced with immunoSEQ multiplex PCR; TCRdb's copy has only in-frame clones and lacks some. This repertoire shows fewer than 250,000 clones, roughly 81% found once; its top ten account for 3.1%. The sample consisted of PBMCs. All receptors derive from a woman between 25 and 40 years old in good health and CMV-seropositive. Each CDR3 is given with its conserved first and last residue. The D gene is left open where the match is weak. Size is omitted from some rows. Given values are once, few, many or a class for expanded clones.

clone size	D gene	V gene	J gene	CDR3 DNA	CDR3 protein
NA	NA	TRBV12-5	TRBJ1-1	TGTGCTAGTGGTTTGGTACTGGGGGGAGGGGGGAACACTGAAGCTTTCTTT	CASGLVLGGGGNTEAFF
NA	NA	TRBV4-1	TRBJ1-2	TGCGCCAGCAGCCAAGAGGTGTTGGCATTGGGAGATGGCTACACCTTC	CASSQEVLALGDGYTF
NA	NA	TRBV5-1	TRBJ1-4	TGCGCCAGCAGCTTGGGAGGGCCGAATGAAAAACTGTTTTTT	CASSLGGPNEKLFF
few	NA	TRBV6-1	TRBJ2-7	TGTGCCAGCAGTGAAAAAGGGGTCTACGAGCAGTACTTC	CASSEKGVYEQYF
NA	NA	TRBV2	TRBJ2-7	TGTGCCAGCAGTGAGTACGGCGAGCAGTACTTC	CASSEYGEQYF
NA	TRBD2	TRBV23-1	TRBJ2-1	TGCGCCAGCAGTCGAGTTGGGTGCGGGAGGGCCACTTACAATGAGCAGTTCTTC	CASSRVGCGRATYNEQFF
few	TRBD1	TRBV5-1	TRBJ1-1	TGCGCCAGCAGCCAGAACAGGGGAGGTGAAGCTTTCTTT	CASSQNRGGEAFF
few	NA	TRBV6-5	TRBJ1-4	TGTGCCAGCAGTTACTCGGGGGGGACGAATGAAAAACTGTTTTTT	CASSYSGGTNEKLFF
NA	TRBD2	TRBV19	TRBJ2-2	TGTGCCAGTAGTATGTATGCTAGCGGGAGATCAAACACCGGGGAGCTGTTTTTT	CASSMYASGRSNTGELFF
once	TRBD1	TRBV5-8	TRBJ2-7	TGTGCCAGCAGCCTCAGGACAGGGCACGGCGAGCAGTACTTC	CASSLRTGHGEQYF
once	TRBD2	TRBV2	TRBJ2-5	TGTGCCAGCCAAATCCGGGGTAGCGGGAGAGTGGGCCAAGAGACCCAGTACTTC	CASQIRGSGRVGQETQYF
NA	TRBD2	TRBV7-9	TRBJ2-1	TGTGCCAGCAGCTTACTAGCGGGAGGCCACAATGAGCAGTTCTTC	CASSLLAGGHNEQFF
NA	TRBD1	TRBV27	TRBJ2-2	TGTGCCAGCAGTTCCCGACAGGGGGCGCGTACCGGGGAGCTGTTTTTT	CASSSRQGARTGELFF
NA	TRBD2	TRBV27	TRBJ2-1	TGTGCCAGCAGTTTAGAGTCTAGCGGGAGGGTACGGAGAGGAAATGAGCAGTTCTTC	CASSLESSGRVRRGNEQFF
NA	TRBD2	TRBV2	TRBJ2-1	TGTGCCAGCAGTGAAATGGGGGGGGCCTACAATGAGCAGTTCTTC	CASSEMGGAYNEQFF
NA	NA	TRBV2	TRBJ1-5	TGTGCCAGCAGTCAGGGGAATAGCAATCAGCCCCAGCATTTT	CASSQGNSNQPQHF
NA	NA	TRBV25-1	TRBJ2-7	TGTGCCAGCAGCGATCTACGTAACGAGCAGTACTTC	CASSDLRNEQYF
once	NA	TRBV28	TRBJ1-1	TGTGCCAGCAGCCGAGGGGGAGAACAGAACACTGAAGCTTTCTTT	CASSRGGEQNTEAFF
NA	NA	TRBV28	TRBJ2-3	TGTGCCAGCAGTGGACTGGATAGCACAGATACGCAGTATTTT	CASSGLDSTDTQYF
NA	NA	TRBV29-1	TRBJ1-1	TGCAGCGTGAGAGAGACTGAAGCTTTCTTT	CSVRETEAFF
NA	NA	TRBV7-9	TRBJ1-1	TGTGCCAGCAGCTTAATCCCGGGAGACACTGAAGCTTTCTTT	CASSLIPGDTEAFF
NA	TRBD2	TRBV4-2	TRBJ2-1	TGTGCCAGCAGCCAAGATGGGACTAGCGCCTACAATGAGCAGTTCTTC	CASSQDGTSAYNEQFF
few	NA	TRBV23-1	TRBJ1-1	TGCGCCAGCAGTCAAACGGAGGTGCGGGACACTGAAGCTTTCTTT	CASSQTEVRDTEAFF
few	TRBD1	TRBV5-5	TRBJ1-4	TGTGCCAGCAGCACCGGGACAGGGGCTGAAAAACTGTTTTTT	CASSTGTGAEKLFF
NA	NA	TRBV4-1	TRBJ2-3	TGCGCCAGCAGCCAAGTAGCGAGAGTTGGCACAGATACGCAGTATTTT	CASSQVARVGTDTQYF
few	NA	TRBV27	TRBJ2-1	TGTGCCAGCCGAAGGGAGCCCAGATACAATGAGCAGTTCTTC	CASRREPRYNEQFF
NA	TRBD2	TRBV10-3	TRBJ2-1	TGTGCCATCAGTGACCGACTAGCGCCCTACAATGAGCAGTTCTTC	CAISDRLAPYNEQFF
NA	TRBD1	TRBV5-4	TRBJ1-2	TGTGCCAGCAGCTTGGACCCCCCCGAGGGGGCGTTTGATGGCTACACCTTC	CASSLDPPEGAFDGYTF
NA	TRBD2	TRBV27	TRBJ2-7	TGTGCCAGCGGCCACTTTAGCGGGCCTTCCTACGAGCAGTACTTC	CASGHFSGPSYEQYF
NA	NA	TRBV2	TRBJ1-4	TGTGCCAGCAGTACTCAGGGTAGCCCTATAGAGAAACTGTTTTTT	CASSTQGSPIEKLFF
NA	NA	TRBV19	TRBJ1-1	TGTGCCAGTAGTATTGGAGGGTCTGAAGCTTTCTTT	CASSIGGSEAFF
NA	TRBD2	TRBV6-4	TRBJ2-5	TGTGCCAGCAGCCCGACTAGCGGGAGCGGGGAGACCCAGTACTTC	CASSPTSGSGETQYF
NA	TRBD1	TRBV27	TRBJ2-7	TGTGCCAGCAGTTTACCGACTACCTACGACAGGGACCAGTACTTC	CASSLPTTYDRDQYF
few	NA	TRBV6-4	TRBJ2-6	TGTGCCAGCAGTGACGGAGCTCTCTCTGGGGCCAACGTCCTGACTTTC	CASSDGALSGANVLTF
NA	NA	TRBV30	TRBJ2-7	TGTGCCTGGACCCCGGGGGGCGGGCGCAACTACGAGCAGTACTTC	CAWTPGGGRNYEQYF